These T cell receptor beta chains were read from a single sample in a study of blood T cell repertoires in COVID-19. Only in-frame clones appear in the TCRdb table, and some are missing; sequencing was by immunoSEQ multiplex PCR. The repertoire has more than 250,000 clones, roughly 86% of them found once; the top ten carry over 0.55%. Sequences were obtained from peripheral blood. The source is a human donor in a cohort sampled during active COVID-19. Both conserved end residues are trimmed from each CDR3. The order of the fields is CDR3 protein, clone size, V gene, J gene. Size is omitted from some rows. Given values are once, few, many or a class for expanded clones.

ASSVGPGGADTQY	.	TRBV9	TRBJ2-3
SASVPAYEQY	.	TRBV20-1	TRBJ2-7
ASSPYLQGRTEAF	.	TRBV9	TRBJ1-1
ASSYGREVNQPQH	.	TRBV6-5	TRBJ1-5
ASSRKWASGNTIY	.	TRBV14	TRBJ1-3
ASSQGSSGSVYNEQF	.	TRBV4-3	TRBJ2-1
ASSLGTSGETQY	.	TRBV6-2/TRBV6-3	TRBJ2-5
ASSYSRSEKLF	.	TRBV6-5	TRBJ1-4
ASSLQGAGKEKLF	.	TRBV28	TRBJ1-4
AWSLFLGQPQH	.	TRBV30	TRBJ1-5
ASSPTGGNQPQH	.	TRBV5-1	TRBJ1-5
ASRGRESYEQY	.	TRBV6-5	TRBJ2-7
ASSFYRDRGTYEQY	.	TRBV7-3	TRBJ2-7
ASSVGQGPNSPLH	.	TRBV9	TRBJ1-6
ASSLRDRGTGANVLT	.	TRBV5-8	TRBJ2-6
ASSLVVLGGSYEQY	.	TRBV5-4	TRBJ2-7
ASSLRLLGLSNEKLF	.	TRBV7-2	TRBJ1-4
ATSREWAGQGAEKLF	once	TRBV15	TRBJ1-4
ASSHPGLAGGPNQETQY	many	TRBV4-1	TRBJ2-5
ASSLGQGVGELF	few	TRBV3-1/TRBV3-2	TRBJ2-2